One and the same sample provided the 23 T cell receptor beta chains below, sequenced in a study of identical twins. In TCRdb, the 5' RACE reads were re-called with MiXCR into one record per CDR3 protein. The data hold a few hundred thousand distinct CDR3 sequences, with 9.6% observed a single time. The same sample was also used in a study of yellow fever vaccine responses in identical twins.

The sequencing sample was made of PBMCs. These receptors all stem from a woman between 18 and 29 years old in good health.

The gene calls are TRBV11-2 and TRBJ2-3; 9 bases are shared with TRBD1. CDR3 length: 17 residues. The germline gives CDR1 SGHAT, CDR2 FQNNGV. After removal of 1 base from V and 2 bases from J, the junction contained 7 bases not matched to a gene. The CDR3 sequence: CASSLGATGGSTDTQYF. DNA of the CDR3: TGTGCCAGCAGCTTAGGTGCTACAGGGGGCTCCACAGATACGCAGTATTTT.

The chain recombines TRBV28 with TRBJ2-7; D is possibly TRBD1 (7 bases). CDR3 size: 13 residues. CDR1 and CDR2 from the germline V gene are MDHEN and SYDVKM. V was trimmed by 4 bases and J by 3 bases, leaving 10 bases between them. The CDR3 spells CASSSQGGYEQYF. The CDR3 bases are TGTGCCAGCAGTTCGCAGGGGGGCTACGAGCAGTACTTC.

The rearrangement links TRBV7-6 to TRBJ2-2, with TRBD2 matching 10 bases. CDR3 length: 19 amino acids. The junction had 15 bases not matched to a gene; V was cut back by 1 base and J by 7 bases. In germline, CDR1 is SGHVS, CDR2 FNYEAQ. The CDR3 bases are TGTGCCAGCAGCTTAGTCCCACCCCTAGCGGGGGCCCCCGACGGGGAGCTGTTTTTT. Residues: CASSLVPPLAGAPDGELFF.

This clonotype was recorded at least ten times. The chain combines TRBV6-6 with TRBJ2-7; D remains unclear. This CDR3 spans 12 amino acids. V was trimmed by 4 bases and J by 4 bases, leaving 8 bases between them. Germline CDR1 MNHNY, CDR2 SVGAGI (reference sequence). CDR3 region: CASSLSQYEQYF. In nucleotides, the CDR3 is TGTGCCAGCAGTTTGTCCCAATACGAGCAGTACTTC.

V and J are TRBV5-1 and TRBJ2-1, with TRBD2 identical over 8 bases. V lost 3 bases and J lost 1; bases outside the gene matches: 9. The germline CDR1 and CDR2 sequences are SGHRS and YFSETQ. The CDR3 has 17 amino acids. DNA of the CDR3: TGCGCCAGCAGCTGGGGGCTTGGGACTAGTTCCTACAATGAGCAGTTCTTC. Translation: CASSWGLGTSSYNEQFF.

The chain combines TRBV6-1 with TRBJ2-1; D is unresolved. The germline V gene encodes CDR1 MNHNS and CDR2 SASEGT. The CDR3 is 11 residues long. With 2 bases removed from V and 12 bases from J, the gap between germline ends came to 8 bases. CDR3 amino acids: CASSEPPGQFF. The CDR3 DNA sequence: TGTGCCAGCAGTGAACCCCCGGGGCAGTTCTTC.

This clonotype was seen a handful of times. The chain has TRBV29-1 and TRBJ2-2; TRBD2 matches at 11 bases. CDR1 and CDR2 (germline): SQVTM, ANQGSEA. Unmatched junction bases numbered 3, after V lost 6 bases and J lost 0 bases. The CDR3 extends over 15 amino acids. For the CDR3, the DNA is TGCAGCGTCCCGGGACTAGCGGCGAACACCGGGGAGCTGTTTTTT. Amino acid sequence: CSVPGLAANTGELFF.

V usage is TRBV28 and J usage is TRBJ2-5; D perhaps matches TRBD2 (5 bases). CDR3 size: 14 residues. In germline, CDR1 is MDHEN, CDR2 SYDVKM. Trimming shortened V by 2 bases and J by 1 base, and 8 bases separated the two germline ends. The CDR3 coding sequence is TGTGCCAGCAGTTTAACGAGGGCCCAAGAGACCCAGTACTTC. Protein product: CASSLTRAQETQYF.

In its sample, this clonotype was seen a few times. The V gene is TRBV9, the J gene TRBJ2-7; possible D gene TRBD2, 5 bases. V lost 3 bases, J lost 4 bases, and 8 bases lay in between. Looked up from germline, CDR1 is SGDLS and CDR2 is YYNGEE. This CDR3 has 12 residues. CDR3 residues: CASSAPGYEQYF. The CDR3 bases are TGTGCCAGCAGCGCCCCGGGGTACGAGCAGTACTTC.

This clonotype was seen repeatedly, ten times or more. This chain uses TRBV28 with TRBJ1-4; D unresolved. CDR1 and CDR2 (germline): MDHEN, SYDVKM. With 6 bases removed from V and 5 bases from J, the gap between germline ends came to 19 bases. The CDR3 loop spans 16 amino acids. The CDR3 region has the DNA TGTGCCAGCAGGATTCAAACGGCCAGAATAAATGAAAAACTGTTTTTT. Translated, it gives CASRIQTARINEKLFF. Combining the CDR3 with reference TRBV28 and TRBJ1-4 gives the whole variable domain DVKVTQSSRYLVKRTGEKVFLECVQDMDHENMFWYRQDPGLGLRLIYFSYDVKMKEKGDIPEGYSVSREKKERFSLILESASTNQTSMYLCASRIQTARINEKLFFGSGTQLSVL.

This clonotype was detected ten times or more. This chain links TRBV5-6 with TRBJ2-5, with 11 nucleotides matching TRBD1. J gave up 2 bases and V 0 bases, and 3 bases lay outside the gene matches. The CDR3 runs 16 residues. Germline V gives CDR1 SGHDT, CDR2 YYEEEE. The CDR3 reads CASSLVGTGGQETQYF. CDR3 sequence (DNA): TGTGCCAGCAGCTTGGTGGGGACAGGGGGGCAAGAGACCCAGTACTTC.

The sample holds many counts of this clonotype. The V gene is TRBV7-2, the J gene TRBJ2-2, with 12 nucleotides matching TRBD2. CDR3 length: 15 residues. The germline CDR1 and CDR2 sequences are SGHTA and FQGNSA. V was clipped by 5 bases and J by 9 bases; unmatched bases: 7. The CDR3 is CASSLLAGGQRELFF. CDR3 DNA: TGTGCCAGCAGCCTACTAGCGGGGGGTCAACGGGAGCTGTTTTTT.

The rearrangement links TRBV3-1 to TRBJ2-1, with 14 bases matching TRBD2. The CDR3 runs to 19 residues. V trimming: 2 bases; J trimming: 4 bases; junction bases outside the gene matches: 10. Germline V lookup: CDR1 LGHDT, CDR2 YNNKEL (reference sequence). The CDR3 reads CASSQKFRGLAGGYNEQFF. As DNA, the CDR3 is TGTGCCAGCAGCCAAAAGTTCAGAGGACTAGCGGGGGGATACAATGAGCAGTTCTTC.

The rearrangement uses TRBV7-9 and TRBJ2-5, with D tentatively TRBD1 (6 bases). This CDR3 spans 15 amino acids. Germline V gene data show CDR1 as SEHNR and CDR2 as FQNEAQ (reference sequence). V lost 0 bases to trimming and J lost 3 bases, with 11 bases between them. The CDR3 protein is CASSLAQGQKETQYF. The CDR3 DNA sequence: TGTGCCAGCAGCTTAGCGCAGGGGCAGAAAGAGACCCAGTACTTC.

This clonotype was counted ten times or more. The chain couples TRBV7-2 to TRBJ2-5; maybe TRBD2 (6 bases). Germline CDR1 reads SGHTA; CDR2 reads FQGNSA. The CDR3 is 14 residues long. Trimming left V 1 base short and J 1 base short, with 7 bases between. The CDR3 nucleotides are TGTGCCAGCAGCTTAGTAGCGGCCCAAGAGACCCAGTACTTC. Translating it yields CASSLVAAQETQYF. Filled out from reference TRBV7-2 and TRBJ2-5, the complete variable domain reads GAGVSQSPSNKVTEKGKDVELRCDPISGHTALYWYRQSLGQGLEFLIYFQGNSAPDKSGLPSDRFSAERTGGSVSTLTIQRTQQEDSAVYLCASSLVAAQETQYFGPGTRLLVL.

The J gene is TRBJ2-7, the V gene TRBV18; weak D call: TRBD1 (7 bases). V was cut by 2 bases and J by 2 bases, with 13 bases left in between. The CDR3 covers 15 residues. Germline lookup yields CDR1 KGHSH and CDR2 LQKENI. CDR3: CASSPGGRGAYEQYF. CDR3 coding DNA: TGTGCCAGCTCACCAGGAGGCAGGGGGGCCTACGAGCAGTACTTC.

This clonotype was observed a handful of times. CDR3 nucleotides: TGTGCCAGTTTGGGGCGGGAGATAGGGAAGAATGAGCAGTTCTTC. Amino acid sequence: CASLGREIGKNEQFF. V is TRBV6-2 or TRBV6-3 and J is TRBJ2-1; 7 nucleotides align to TRBD2. Per germline, CDR1 MNHEY and CDR2 SVGEGT. J lost 7 bases, V lost 9 bases, and 15 bases had no gene match. The CDR3 has 15 amino acids.

J is TRBJ2-3 and V is TRBV3-1, with D perhaps matching TRBD1 (5 bases). This CDR3 contains 17 residues. Trimming took off 1 base at V and 0 bases at J, with 14 bases between the two ends. The germline V gene encodes CDR1 LGHDT and CDR2 YNNKEL (reference sequence). DNA for the CDR3: TGTGCCAGCAGCCAAGTAGGGCGGACAACTAGCACAGATACGCAGTATTTT. Encoded protein: CASSQVGRTTSTDTQYF.

This clonotype was observed at least ten times. This CDR3 is CASRQGFWDEKLFF. DNA for the CDR3: TGTGCCAGCCGCCAGGGATTTTGGGATGAAAAACTGTTTTTT. V is TRBV28 and J is TRBJ1-4; weak D call: TRBD1 (5 bases). Germline loops: CDR1 MDHEN, CDR2 SYDVKM. This CDR3 spans 14 amino acids. V was pared by 8 bases and J by 6 bases, with 16 bases between.

The sample holds many counts of this clonotype. The V call is TRBV12-3 or TRBV12-4, the J call TRBJ2-1, with a tentative D call TRBD2 (6 bases). V lost 4 bases, J lost 8 bases, and 6 bases lay in between. The CDR3 runs 11 residues. The chain's CDR3 is CASSSGDEQFF. The CDR3 coding sequence is TGTGCCAGCAGTTCGGGAGATGAGCAGTTCTTC.

This clonotype was seen ten or more times. The chain employs TRBV15 and TRBJ1-6, with no clear D. CDR3 length: 16 amino acids. Germline CDR1 and CDR2: LNHNV and YYDKDF (reference sequence). V was shortened by 1 base and J by 8 bases, with 15 bases between the two germline ends. CDR3 loop: CATSRGWRTVDSPLHF. The CDR3 nucleotides are TGTGCCACCAGCAGAGGCTGGAGAACGGTTGATTCACCCCTCCACTTT.

This clonotype was observed a handful of times. The chain employs TRBV7-2 and TRBJ2-7, with 11 bases aligning to TRBD2. Losses at the gene ends were 5 bases for V and 3 bases for J; bases not matched to a gene: 3. Germline values: CDR1 SGHTA, CDR2 FQGNSA. This CDR3 region has 14 residues. Here the CDR3 reads CASSTGLAVYEQYF. The CDR3 DNA is TGTGCCAGCAGCACGGGACTAGCGGTCTACGAGCAGTACTTC.

The rearrangement joins TRBV5-1 to TRBJ2-5; 7 positions match TRBD1. The CDR3 length is 15 residues. With 3 bases clipped from V and 3 bases from J, the junction kept 8 bases outside the gene matches. Germline CDR1 and CDR2: SGHRS and YFSETQ. The CDR3 here is CASSSLTGAEETQYF. For the CDR3, the DNA is TGCGCCAGCAGCTCGCTAACAGGGGCGGAAGAGACCCAGTACTTC.